This TCR beta chain emerged from a study of shared clonotypes between healthy human individuals (dated by TCRdb to the early 2020s). At the level of the whole study: A couple of women and three men aged 18 to 49 years were included in the cohort. Per donor, three plates each were used for CD4 naive and CD4 memory, two for CD8 naive, and one for CD8 memory. To estimate repertoire size and how much clonotypes are shared between individuals, the study performed deep sequencing of blood TCR repertoires from a few healthy adults. Different laboratories and diverse techniques were used to prepare libraries and sequence TCR repertoires, to increase sequencing depth and limit assay-specific biases. Each donor's leukapheresis produced roughly between roughly 0.9 and 9 billion PBMCs.

Counted from cysteine to phenylalanine, this CDR3 has 16 amino acids. The read is trimmed to its CDR3 DNA, 48 bases read in frame from base 1. Sequences SGDLS (CDR1) and YYNGEE (CDR2) are obtained from the germline V gene. Trimming removed 0 bases from V and 5 bases from J; the gene matches leave 10 bases unexplained. With regard to this clone: It lacks a known antigen. It has no much larger one-base neighbor in the sample; base qualities were not kept.

Overall study results and their limits: Rarefaction of sorted-subset datasets indicated incomplete sequencing despite the large sequencing depth. Around 5% of naive CD4, 3% to 4% of naive CD8, roughly 2.5% of memory CD4, and around 0.42% of memory CD8 clonotypes were shared across several donors. Because the study included only a small number of donors, the genetic and exposure-history diversity represented was limited. Higher generation probabilities were observed for clonotypes shared by all four sorted-subset donors than for non-shared clonotypes. Pairwise subsampling indicated that sequencing depth was expected to affect the degree of clonotype sharing among donors. Larger estimated clonotype richness was generally found for naive subsets than for memory subsets. Sampling was limited to blood, and TCR repertoires in tissue likely differ from TCR repertoires in blood.

The donors were healthy, HIV-negative adults who had no recently reported acute infections or vaccinations. Every donor was a Caucasian adult residing in Nashville, Tennessee, USA. Magnetic negative selection was used to enrich CD4+ T cells, after which naive cells were positively selected on CD45RA and the negative fraction became the memory subset. Blood was obtained by leukapheresis, after which PBMCs were separated by Ficoll-Histopaque density gradient centrifugation and cryopreserved in liquid nitrogen vapor phase. Analytical flow cytometry was used to check the purity and quantity of every magnetically sorted T cell population. Genomic DNA was isolated from every sorted fraction and measured by UV absorbance on a Nanodrop 2000c. TCR CDR3 regions were amplified from genomic DNA by multiplex PCR using the deep immunoSEQ assay. Extracted genomic DNA from each cell subset was spread evenly across all wells of several immunoSEQ 96-well plates, with each plate serving as a replicate. For sorted subsets, each replicate PCR was loaded with 200 ng genomic DNA, equivalent to 30,000 or so T cell genomes. The purified libraries were quantified using a Qubit 3.0 fluorometer, sized with a Bioanalyzer 2100, and then quantified again using the KAPA Library Quantification kit. Each immunoSEQ 96-well plate was sequenced on its own single-read 150-cycle Illumina NextSeq 550 flow cell. The published analysis was carried out like this. Because only junctional sequences without quality scores were contained in the immunoSEQ output, filtering matching that applied to full-length reads could not be performed. To assign V/J genes and CDR3, sequences were annotated against IMGT germline references using PyIR, a Python wrapper for IgBLAST v1.9. Reads were filtered out if the reads had weak V/J assignments (E-value above 1e-6), no CDR3, stop codons, out-of-frame junctions, or ambiguous translated residues. V3J clonotypes were defined as sequences sharing an identical inferred V gene, J gene, and CDR3 amino acid sequence. Percentage overlap between repertoires was calculated by dividing the number of shared unique clonotypes by the size of the smaller repertoire. RTK rarefaction, the Chao1 estimator, and Recon v2.1 estimates of unobserved clonotypes were used to assess repertoire richness. Generation probabilities for all TCRbeta clonotypes obtained by the gDNA method from a handful of donors were computed using OLGA. TCRdb provides this immuneACCESS table in a form limited to in-frame rearrangements. Some clones are lacking; in checked studies, under half of them reflect an unresolved V gene, and why the rest are absent is not known. V and J calls and clone size follow that table, whereas D and trimming were derived from the DNA. The sample data list about 2.3 million clones, and 85% to 95% of these were observed just once. In total, the top ten clones hold around 0.35% of the sample.

The V and J segments used are TRBV9 and TRBJ2-5, with TRBD2 matching 7 junction bases. This clonotype originated in a man aged 18-30 years in good health. Some clones in this sample may be carry-over from other donors' samples. The sequencing sample was made of naive CD4+ T cells from PBMCs. The cell subset or site label for this specimen denotes: CD45RA+ positively selected. The CDR3 region has the sequence CASSVDVGGPEETQYF. The DNA sequence is as follows: TGTGCCAGCAGCGTAGATGTGGGAGGGCCCGAGGAGACCCAGTACTTC.